These 25 T cell receptor beta chains share one sample of origin, sequenced in a study of tumor and adjacent non-tumor tissue in lung cancer. RNA was extracted from bulk tissue without any cell sorting. This non-tumor lung sample came from over 3 cm beyond the tumor edge. The library came from three nested PCR rounds adapted from ARM-PCR protocols. TCRdb recomputed calls from the multiplex PCR reads with MiXCR, one row per CDR3 protein. The data hold 60,000 to 70,000 distinct CDR3 sequences, with around 82% observed a single time. The sample was distant non-tumor lung tissue. The receptors come from a man aged 55 to 70 with non-small cell lung cancer.

The J gene is TRBJ1-1, the V gene TRBV7-2; no definite D call. V gave up 5 bases and J gave up 4 bases, with 14 bases separating them. The CDR3 totals 14 residues. The germline V gene has CDR1 SGHTA and CDR2 FQGNSA. DNA of the CDR3: TGTGCCAGCAGCATGACATTTCTGAGCACTGAAGCTTTCTTT. Protein: CASSMTFLSTEAFF.

In regard to this clonotype: A much larger clone differs from this one at a single base, so this may be a read error. This chain uses TRBV5-1 with TRBJ2-1; a weak D match, TRBD1 (6 bases). Germline-derived CDR1 and CDR2 are SGHRS and YFSETQ. Trimming removed 4 bases at V and 11 bases at J, with 22 bases between. CDR3 length equals 15 residues. CDR3 sequence reads: CASSPQGLDRDKQFF. The CDR3 DNA reads as TGCGCCAGCAGCCCACAGGGCCTTGATAGGGATAAGCAGTTCTTC.

With respect to this clonotype: Without the conserved terminal phenylalanine or tryptophan, this CDR3 likely stems from a read error. The chain is built from TRBV29-1 and TRBJ1-2; 7 positions agree with TRBD1. The CDR3 covers 12 residues. CDR1 SQVTM and CDR2 ANQGSEA come from the germline V gene. The CDR3 reads CSIGKTGNGYTL. CDR3 DNA: TGCAGTATTGGCAAGACAGGGAACGGCTACACCCTC.

Worth noting for this clonotype: A read error is likely, as this CDR3 ends without the conserved phenylalanine or tryptophan. The DNA is left out, because the CDR3 cannot be placed on it with certainty; the CDR3 is given as TCRdb lists it. The chain recombines TRBV4-1 with TRBJ2-1; no DNA check was done on the table's D call, TRBD2. Both ends counted, the CDR3 spans 18 residues. CDR1 and CDR2 from the germline V gene are MGHRA and YSYEKL. The CDR3 here is CASSQVAGGPHSYNEQSL.

Points on this clonotype: A read error may produce the germline difference seen at one junction end. The chain links TRBV12-3 or TRBV12-4 to TRBJ1-3; no clear D. CDR3 length: 14 amino acids. The CDR3 loop is CASVPSNSGNTLYF. The CDR3 bases are TGTGCCAGCGTCCCATCCAACTCTGGAAACACCTTATATTTT.

This chain joins TRBV6-2 or TRBV6-3 and TRBJ1-5; the D gene is possibly TRBD1 (5 bases). The length of the CDR3 is 14 residues. The germline gives CDR1 MNHEY, CDR2 SVGEGT. V gave up 9 bases and J gave up 2 bases, with 14 bases separating them. CDR3 loop: CASMGDLGNQPQHF. For the CDR3, the DNA is TGTGCCAGTATGGGGGACTTAGGCAATCAGCCCCAGCATTTT.

The rearrangement links TRBV6-5 to TRBJ2-7; D is unclear. CDR1 MNHEY and CDR2 SVGAGI come from the germline V gene. There are 14 residues in the CDR3. V dropped 5 bases and J dropped 0 bases, with 11 bases sitting between them. The CDR3, as DNA: TGTGCCAGCAGTCTATACGACAACTCCTACGAGCAGTACTTC. The encoded protein is CASSLYDNSYEQYF.

This clonotype was seen many times. The chain employs TRBV28 and TRBJ2-2; tentative D call: TRBD1 (6 bases). The germline V gene encodes CDR1 MDHEN and CDR2 SYDVKM. V gave up 4 bases and J gave up 5 bases, with 17 bases separating them. The CDR3 covers 16 residues. CDR3 sequence (DNA): TGTGCCAGCAGTTCGCCCAGGGCAGGGGAGACCGGGGAGCTGTTTTTT. Residues: CASSSPRAGETGELFF.

For this clonotype: An end of the junction differs from the germline gene, which may be a read error. This chain links TRBV6-5 with TRBJ2-7; D gene ambiguous. Germline CDR1 and CDR2: MNHEY and SVGAGI. There are 14 residues in the CDR3. The CDR3 protein is CASSRAAFSYGQYF. The DNA of the CDR3 is TGTGCCAGCAGTCGGGCCGCCTTCTCATACGGGCAGTATTTC.

A remark on this clonotype: Germline is not matched at one junction end, which may reflect a read error. The chain links TRBV6-5 to TRBJ2-4, with TRBD2 as a possible D gene (5 bases). The CDR3 runs 15 residues. The V gene's germline CDR1 is MNHEY and CDR2 SVGAGI. The CDR3 DNA sequence: TGTGCCAGCAGTTACAACCGGGGTTCGGGGAACATCCACTATTTC. Amino acid sequence: CASSYNRGSGNIHYF.

This clonotype appeared a few times. The chain uses TRBV6-1 and TRBJ2-5, with D maybe TRBD2 (6 bases). Looked up from germline, CDR1 is MNHNS and CDR2 is SASEGT. This CDR3 contains 14 residues. The CDR3 loop reads CGNSFREAQETQYF. CDR3 DNA: TGTGGCAACAGCTTCAGGGAGGCGCAAGAGACCCAGTACTTC.

Of note for this clonotype: The conserved phenylalanine or tryptophan normally closing the CDR3 is absent here, so this likely arose from a read error. The chain has TRBV11-1 and TRBJ2-2, with D possibly TRBD2 on 5 matching bases. Germline values: CDR1 SGHAT, CDR2 FQDESV (reference sequence). This CDR3 is 14 amino acids long. In DNA form, the CDR3 reads TGTGCCAGCAACTATACTAGTGGTACCGGGAAGCTGTTTTCT. Its protein is CASNYTSGTGKLFS.

Of note for this clonotype: This may come from a read error, since a much larger clone is one base off. CDR3 DNA: TGCAGTGCTGGAGACCTTTGGGGGGGCGATGAGCAGTTCTTC. Protein sequence: CSAGDLWGGDEQFF. V usage is TRBV20-1 and J usage is TRBJ2-1, with D possibly being TRBD2 (7 bases). Germline V gene sequence: CDR1 DFQATT, CDR2 SNEGSKA (reference sequence). This CDR3 is built from 14 residues.

Concerning this clonotype itself: This may be a read error, as it is one base from a much larger clone. The rearrangement uses TRBV5-1 and TRBJ2-5; 11 bases align to TRBD1. The germline V gene encodes CDR1 SGHRS and CDR2 YFSETQ. The CDR3 has 16 amino acids. The CDR3, as DNA: TGCGCCATCAGCTTGCACGGGACAGGGGGAGAAGAGACCCAGTACTTC. Protein product: CAISLHGTGGEETQYF.

As concerns this clonotype: Mismatch with germline at one junction end may stem from a read error. The chain links TRBV11-2 to TRBJ2-6, with D unclear. CDR3 length: 19 residues. Germline V CDR1 and CDR2: SGHAT, FQNNGV. The CDR3 DNA follows: TGTGCCAACAGCTCCCCTCCGGAGATCGTCTCAGGAGGGGCCAACGTCCTGACTTTC. Translation: CANSSPPEIVSGGANVLTF.

The chain couples TRBV29-1 to TRBJ2-7; 7 positions agree with TRBD1. The V segment lost 8 bases and the J segment 1 base; nucleotides outside the gene matches: 17. The length of the CDR3 is 16 residues. The germline gives CDR1 SQVTM, CDR2 ANQGSEA. CDR3 amino acids: CSMEEPHGTASYEQYF. For the CDR3, the DNA is TGCAGCATGGAGGAGCCCCACGGGACAGCTTCCTACGAGCAGTACTTC.

For this clonotype: One junction end does not reproduce the germline sequence, and a read error may be involved. The chain is built from TRBV29-1 and TRBJ2-3; D may be TRBD2 (6 bases). This CDR3 is 13 amino acids long. Germline CDR1 is SQVTM and CDR2 is ANQGSEA. CDR3 region: CTVGERVADTQYF. CDR3 DNA: TGCACCGTAGGAGAGCGGGTTGCAGATACACAGTATTTT.

The sample holds one count of this clonotype. A much larger clone differs by one base, so this may be a read error. V and J are TRBV20-1 and TRBJ2-2; 8 nucleotides agree with TRBD2. The CDR3 sequence is 15 residues long. Per germline, CDR1 DFQATT and CDR2 SNEGSKA (reference sequence). The CDR3 region has the DNA TGCAGTACTAGAAAAAGCGGGAGGAACACCGGGGAGCTGTTTTTT. Its translation is CSTRKSGRNTGELFF.

About this clonotype: The CDR3 ends on some other residue instead of the conserved phenylalanine or tryptophan, so this is likely a read error. J is TRBJ1-2 and V is TRBV6-5; D uncertain. Germline CDR1 MNHEY, CDR2 SVGAGI. The CDR3 loop spans 15 amino acids. In DNA form, the CDR3 reads TGTGTCAGCAGTCGACATGGTGGGAATAAGTATGGCTACACCTCC. This translates into CVSSRHGGNKYGYTS.

Note on this clonotype: The junction differs from germline at one of its ends, possibly a read error. CDR3 protein: CAASGAGTHTDMQYF. CDR3 bases: TGTGCCGCCTCAGGTGCGGGAACCCACACAGATATGCAGTATTTT. V and J are TRBV6-1 and TRBJ2-3; weak D call: TRBD2 (6 bases). The CDR3 extends over 15 amino acids. The V gene's germline CDR1 is MNHNS and CDR2 SASEGT.

Remarks on this clonotype: A junction boundary mismatches the germline segment, possibly from a read error. The J gene is TRBJ2-3, the V gene TRBV5-5; possible D gene TRBD2, 5 bases. The CDR3 sequence is 15 residues long. Germline assignment: CDR1 SGHKS and CDR2 YYEKEE (reference sequence). The CDR3: CASNRWGERPDTLYF. CDR3 nucleotides: TGCGCCAGCAACCGGTGGGGAGAGCGGCCAGATACGCTGTATTTT.

Sample share makes this clonotype medium-sized. The chain combines TRBV12-3 or TRBV12-4 with TRBJ2-1; 8 bases fit TRBD1. V gave up 6 bases and J gave up 10 bases; unmatched junction bases: 8. This CDR3 region has 13 residues. This chain's CDR3 is CASSPGQGGEQFF. DNA of the CDR3: TGTGCCAGCAGCCCTGGACAGGGCGGCGAGCAGTTCTTC.

Concerning this clonotype: One end of the junction varies from germline; a read error may be responsible. This sequence joins TRBV5-6 and TRBJ2-7; D is possibly TRBD1 (5 bases). Per the germline V gene, CDR1 is SGHDT and CDR2 is YYEEEE. The CDR3 runs 15 residues. In DNA form, the CDR3 reads TGCGCCAGCAGCTTGGTACAGGCCACAACCTACGAGCAGTACTTC. This encodes CASSLVQATTYEQYF.

This clonotype was seen a single time. The junction shows a germline mismatch at one end, possibly a read error. The chain recombines TRBV30 with TRBJ2-7, with TRBD1 matching over 7 bases. CDR1 and CDR2 (germline): GTSNPN, SVGIG (reference sequence). There are 13 residues in the CDR3. DNA for the CDR3: TGTGCGTGGACCGAGGGGGCCGGACGCGAGCAGTACTTC. Translation gives CAWTEGAGREQYF.

This chain connects TRBV14 to TRBJ2-5; 11 positions agree with TRBD2. Germline-derived CDR1 and CDR2 are SGHDN and FVKESK. The CDR3 length is 16 residues. V dropped 8 bases and J dropped 5; count of bases not matched to a gene: 13. Written as DNA, the CDR3 is TGTGCCAGCGGCCGCTGGACTAGCGGGTGGCACGAGACCCAGTACTTC. The encoded protein is CASGRWTSGWHETQYF. Combining the CDR3 with reference TRBV14 and TRBJ2-5 gives the whole variable domain EAGVTQFPSHSVIEKGQTVTLRCDPISGHDNLYWYRRVMGKEIKFLLHFVKESKQDESGMPNNRFLAERTGGTYSTLKVQPAELEDSGVYFCASGRWTSGWHETQYFGPGTRLLVL.